The present entry profiles one T cell receptor (beta chain) with its context. This CDR3 has 13 residues. CDR1 is SQVTM, CDR2 ANQGSEA, per germline. The junction had 6 bases not matched to a gene; V was cut back by 3 bases and J by 5 bases. This sample was taken from a study of blood T cell repertoires in COVID-19. The overall study: From the United States, Italy and Spain came samples of acute and convalescent COVID-19. From T cells, B-cell-depleted T cells, or PBMCs came the material, which was cDNA or gDNA.

In the authors' workflow: The assay estimated nucleated cells by amplifying reference gene primers. Method: immunoSEQ multiplex PCR; TCRdb's copy keeps in-frame clones and lacks some. V and J calls plus clone size are reproduced from that table; the DNA served to infer D and trimming. The data hold about 440,000 clones, with approximately 90% observed a single time. The chain uses TRBV29-1 and TRBJ2-7, with TRBD1 identical over 8 bases. Sequencing was carried out using peripheral blood. The receptor's source is a woman aged 30 to 39 with acute or convalescent COVID-19. The CDR3 DNA reads TGCAGCGTTGAGGGACAGGTGAGGGACGAGCAGTACTTC. Amino acids: CSVEGQVRDEQYF.